This is a list of T cell receptor beta chains from one sample in a study of CD8+CD57+ T cells in acquired aplastic anemia. TCRdb called the reads again in MiXCR, with one record for every CDR3 protein. This sample has some 140,000 distinct CDR3 sequences; roughly 54% occur once, and the top ten carry roughly 12%. The sample consisted of sorted CD4+, CD8+, or CD8+CD57+ T cells (not recorded which) from PBMCs. These TCRs come from a human donor with aplastic anemia. Each CDR3 is given without its conserved first and last residue.

TRBV7-9	TRBJ2-7	ASSFHGGKANEQY
TRBV24-1	TRBJ2-5	ATSDSRVVGETQY
TRBV4-1	TRBJ2-7	ASSTNRPSYEQY
TRBV20-1	TRBJ1-3	SARAGARGNTIY
TRBV7-3	TRBJ1-2	ASSLIGGYGYT
TRBV10-3	TRBJ1-6	AIRGTGGTNSPLH
TRBV6-5	TRBJ2-7	ASSYLPATGLSSYEQY
TRBV4-2	TRBJ2-7	ASSQGSRPGVGSYEQY
TRBV10-2	TRBJ2-7	ASSEVSSGGSSYEQY
TRBV11-2	TRBJ2-1	ASSRRLWGARANEQF
TRBV20-1	TRBJ1-2	SAHTTASNYGYT
TRBV20-1	TRBJ2-5	STRLAGAPRLIQETQY
TRBV10-3	TRBJ1-1	AISEDWNTEAF
TRBV7-8	TRBJ1-1	ASSLTRGNTEAS
TRBV10-3	TRBJ1-1	AISRQGVNTEAF
TRBV10-3	TRBJ2-3	AISADQGIPDTQY
TRBV19	TRBJ1-1	ASSIQGGNTEAF
TRBV5-6	TRBJ2-5	ASSLQWSSGAPRETQY
TRBV19	TRBJ2-6	ASTTGQRSGANVLT
TRBV5-1	TRBJ1-6	ASSGQGDNSPLH
TRBV19	TRBJ1-1	ASSIHGRGEAF
TRBV9	TRBJ2-7	ASSPRTLSYEQY
TRBV15	TRBJ1-5	ATSSLESNQPQH
TRBV5-5	TRBJ2-7	ASSLGLAGYPYEQY
TRBV5-5	TRBJ2-3	ASSLRRSTDTQY
TRBV10-3	TRBJ2-7	ASGRNPYEQY
TRBV2	TRBJ1-1	ASSERGMNTEAF
TRBV6-4	TRBJ2-3	ASSDSGGGARDTQY
TRBV15	TRBJ2-7	ATSVGRGASYEQY
TRBV7-6	TRBJ1-1	ASSLGETEAF
TRBV19	TRBJ1-3	ASSIEDHWGNTIY
TRBV7-3	TRBJ2-5	ASSTREETQY
TRBV29-1	TRBJ1-5	SAAEGLLGNQPQH
TRBV19	TRBJ1-5	ASSPRAGDQPQH
TRBV25-1	TRBJ2-7	ASSEADEQY
TRBV7-9	TRBJ2-1	ASSHDSGGREQF
TRBV29-1	TRBJ1-6	STPRASIYSPLH
TRBV10-3	TRBJ1-6	ATPVYNSPLH
TRBV5-6	TRBJ1-3	ASSFQGSSGNTIY
TRBV11-1	TRBJ2-2	ASSPGQGWTGELF
TRBV3-1	TRBJ2-7	ASSQAPRSSYEQY
TRBV10-3	TRBJ2-2	ASSHGGVDAGGLF
TRBV18	TRBJ2-7	ASSSGPPGQGNHEQY
TRBV4-3	TRBJ1-4	ASSQALGATNEKLF